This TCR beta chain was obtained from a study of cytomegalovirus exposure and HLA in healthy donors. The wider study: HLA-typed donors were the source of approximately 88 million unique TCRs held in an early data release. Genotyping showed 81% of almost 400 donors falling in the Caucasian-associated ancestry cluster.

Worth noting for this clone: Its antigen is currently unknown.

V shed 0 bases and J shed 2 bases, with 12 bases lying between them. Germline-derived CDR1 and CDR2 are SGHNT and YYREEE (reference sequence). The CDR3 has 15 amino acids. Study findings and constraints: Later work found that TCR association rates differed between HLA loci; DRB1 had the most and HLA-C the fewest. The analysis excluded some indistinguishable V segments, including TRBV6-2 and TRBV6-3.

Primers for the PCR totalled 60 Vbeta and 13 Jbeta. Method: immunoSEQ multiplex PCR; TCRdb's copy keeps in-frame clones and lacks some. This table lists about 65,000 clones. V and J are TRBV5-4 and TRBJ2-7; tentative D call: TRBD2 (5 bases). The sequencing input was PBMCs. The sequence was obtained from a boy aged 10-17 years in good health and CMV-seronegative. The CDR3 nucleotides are TGTGCCAGCAGCTTGGAGTCGGACGGGGCCTACGAGCAGTACTTC. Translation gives CASSLESDGAYEQYF.